The rows below give T cell receptor beta chains drawn from one sample of a study of identifying expanded T cells in peripheral blood. Assay used: immunoSEQ multiplex PCR; TCRdb lists only in-frame clones, some missing. This sample has over 90,000 clones, with 88% found just once. Sequencing used blood. All receptors come from a person aged 18 to 75 in good health. Each CDR3 is given with its conserved first and last residue. Fields, in order: clone size, D gene, V gene, J gene, CDR3 DNA, CDR3 protein. The D gene is left open where the match is weak. Clone size is stated in some rows and not others, as once, few, many or a class when expanded.

once	NA	TRBV7-2	TRBJ2-3	TGTGCCAGCAGCCCCACAAGGACATACACAGATACGCAGTATTTT	CASSPTRTYTDTQYF
few	NA	TRBV6-5	TRBJ1-5	TGTGCCAGCAGTTACGATCGCAGAGGTCAGCCCCAGCATTTT	CASSYDRRGQPQHF
once	NA	TRBV5-1	TRBJ2-1	TGCGCCAGCAGCTCGGACAACTACAATGAGCAGTTCTTC	CASSSDNYNEQFF
NA	NA	TRBV12-2	TRBJ2-7	TGTGCAAGTCGCTTAGCGGTTAGGGGCGTATTTTACGAGCAGTACTTC	CASRLAVRGVFYEQYF
NA	NA	TRBV2	TRBJ2-5	TGTGCCAGCACAACCGGGCCCTTGAAGACCCAGTACTTC	CASTTGPLKTQYF
NA	NA	TRBV5-1	TRBJ2-7	TGCGCCAGCAGCTTGATACTCTCGGGGTACTACGAGCAGTACTTC	CASSLILSGYYEQYF
NA	NA	TRBV7-2	TRBJ2-5	TGTGCCAGCAGCCCCCCCAACCGGGTCCAAGAGACCCAGTACTTC	CASSPPNRVQETQYF
NA	TRBD1	TRBV7-7	TRBJ2-2	TGTGCCAGCAGCAGAGACAGGGGCGGCACCGGGGAGCTGTTTTTT	CASSRDRGGTGELFF
NA	NA	TRBV6-1	TRBJ2-7	TGTGCCAGCAGTCATGACCTCGTTACCTACGAGCAGTACTTC	CASSHDLVTYEQYF
NA	NA	TRBV21-1	TRBJ2-7	TGTGCCAGCAGCAACGGTAACAGGGTAGTAAGTGTGGCCAAACGACTAGCGGGAGTCTACGAGCAGTACTTC	CASSNGNRVVSVAKRLAGVYEQYF
few	TRBD1	TRBV27	TRBJ1-5	TGTGCCAGCGCGGACAGGGGGCAGCCCCAGCATTTT	CASADRGQPQHF
NA	NA	TRBV10-3	TRBJ1-5	TGTGCCATCAGTGAGTCAGGGAATGACAATCAGCCCCAGCATTTT	CAISESGNDNQPQHF
NA	NA	TRBV4-2	TRBJ1-6	TGTGCCAGCAGTTCCCGGGATACGAGCTCCTATAATTCACCCCTCCACTTT	CASSSRDTSSYNSPLHF
few	NA	TRBV4-1	TRBJ1-4	TGCGCCAGCAGCCAACTCCCTTACCGTGGCCTTAATGAAAAACTGTTTTTT	CASSQLPYRGLNEKLFF
many	TRBD1	TRBV29-1	TRBJ2-7	TGCAGCGTTTCGGGACAGGCCTACGAGCAGTACTTC	CSVSGQAYEQYF
NA	TRBD2	TRBV29-1	TRBJ2-3	TGCAGCGTTGAGGGGAGGGCGTCAGATACGCAGTATTTT	CSVEGRASDTQYF
NA	TRBD2	TRBV7-6	TRBJ2-3	TGTGCCAGCAGCACCCGACTAGCGGGAATCACAGATACGCAGTATTTT	CASSTRLAGITDTQYF
NA	NA	TRBV7-2	TRBJ1-5	TGTGCCAGCAGCCAGACAGTTAGCAATCAGCCCCAGCATTTT	CASSQTVSNQPQHF
NA	TRBD2	TRBV27	TRBJ2-3	TGTGCCAGCAGTGTCTACAGCTTACTAGCGGGAGCAGATACGCAGTATTTT	CASSVYSLLAGADTQYF
NA	NA	TRBV7-2	TRBJ2-1	TGTGCCAGCAGCTTAGTGGCTAGCCGGGACTACAATGAGCAGTTCTTC	CASSLVASRDYNEQFF
NA	NA	TRBV19	TRBJ1-5	TGTGCCAGTATGAAGGCACCTGCTGGAAATCAGCCCCAGCATTTT	CASMKAPAGNQPQHF
NA	NA	TRBV7-3	TRBJ1-1	TGTGCCAGCAGCTTTCGGGGGTTCACTGAAGCTTTCTTT	CASSFRGFTEAFF
NA	TRBD1	TRBV5-1	TRBJ2-2	TGCGCCAGCAGCCGACAGGGGTCCGGGGAGCTGTTTTTT	CASSRQGSGELFF
few	TRBD1	TRBV5-5	TRBJ1-5	TGTGCCAGCTCTGGGCAGGGGGCTCAGCCCCAGCATTTT	CASSGQGAQPQHF
once	NA	TRBV5-1	TRBJ1-1	TGCGCCAGCAGCTTTGCGGGGAGCACTGAAGCTTTCTTT	CASSFAGSTEAFF
NA	NA	TRBV7-3	TRBJ2-2	TGTGCCAGCAGCCTCGACTACACCGGGGAGCTGTTTTTT	CASSLDYTGELFF
once	NA	TRBV18	TRBJ2-3	TGTGCCAGCTCACCCTCTCAGGATACGCAGTATTTT	CASSPSQDTQYF
few	NA	TRBV5-1	TRBJ1-1	TGCGCCAGCAGCTCTGGGACACCCAACACTGAAGCTTTCTTT	CASSSGTPNTEAFF
NA	NA	TRBV6-6	TRBJ2-1	TGTGCCAGCAGCCCCCAGGGTTCTGAGCAGTTCTTC	CASSPQGSEQFF
NA	NA	TRBV27	TRBJ2-1	TGTGCCAGCAGGCCCCAGGAAAACAATGAGCAGTTCTTC	CASRPQENNEQFF
NA	NA	TRBV25-1	TRBJ1-6	TGTGCCAGCAGTGGGACACCTCAGAATTCACCCCTCCACTTT	CASSGTPQNSPLHF
once	NA	TRBV11-3	TRBJ2-1	TGTGCCAGCAGCCCCACGGGGACCAATGAGCAGTTCTTC	CASSPTGTNEQFF
NA	NA	TRBV29-1	TRBJ2-3	TGCAGCGTTGTCCTTAGCACAGATACGCAGTATTTT	CSVVLSTDTQYF
NA	TRBD1	TRBV19	TRBJ2-2	TGTGCCGGCAGGACAGGTGAAAACACCGGGGAGCTGTTTTTT	CAGRTGENTGELFF
NA	NA	TRBV4-1	TRBJ1-1	TGCGCCAGCAGCAATGTGGGGTGGGAGAACACTGAAGCTTTCTTT	CASSNVGWENTEAFF
NA	TRBD1	TRBV7-9	TRBJ1-2	TGTGCCAGCAGCTTGGCAGGGGGCGACTATGGCTACACCTTC	CASSLAGGDYGYTF
NA	NA	TRBV2	TRBJ2-7	TGTGCCAGCAGTGAGTGGACTAACCCCTACGAGCAGTACTTC	CASSEWTNPYEQYF
once	NA	TRBV9	TRBJ2-1	TGTGCCAGCAGCGTGGGCGGGCTACCCAGGAGGAATGAGCAGTTCTTC	CASSVGGLPRRNEQFF
once	TRBD1	TRBV4-2	TRBJ2-5	TGTGCCAGCAGCCAAGAGGGACAGAGGGGTCAGCAAGAGACCCAGTACTTC	CASSQEGQRGQQETQYF
once	TRBD1	TRBV7-9	TRBJ1-2	TGTGCCAGCAGCCAATCAGGGGGCAGCTATGGCTACACCTTC	CASSQSGGSYGYTF
NA	NA	TRBV7-9	TRBJ2-5	TGTGCCAGCAGCTCACAGGGTTTCGTAGAGACCCAGTACTTC	CASSSQGFVETQYF
NA	NA	TRBV19	TRBJ2-4	TGTGCCAGTAGTCCCTCCAGGGCTCGAAACATTCAGTACTTC	CASSPSRARNIQYF
NA	NA	TRBV7-2	TRBJ2-7	TGTGCCAGCAGCCCCCACAGCTCTACAACCCCACCCTACGAGCAGTACTTC	CASSPHSSTTPPYEQYF
NA	NA	TRBV7-9	TRBJ1-3	TGTGCCAGCAGCTGGGGGGGCTCTGGAAACACCATATATTTT	CASSWGGSGNTIYF
NA	NA	TRBV7-3	TRBJ2-2	TGTGCCAGCAGCTTGACAGAGAACACCGGGGAGCTGTTTTTT	CASSLTENTGELFF
NA	TRBD2	TRBV7-9	TRBJ2-5	TGTGCCAGCAGCTTACGATCTAGCGGGGTTCAAGAGACCCAGTACTTC	CASSLRSSGVQETQYF
NA	NA	TRBV30	TRBJ1-4	TGTGCCTGGAGTTTAAATCCGGGACTGATTAATGAAAAACTGTTTTTT	CAWSLNPGLINEKLFF
NA	TRBD2	TRBV5-4	TRBJ2-1	TGTGCCAGCAGTGGACTAGCGGGAGGGAGGAGCTCCTACAATGAGCAGTTCTTC	CASSGLAGGRSSYNEQFF
NA	TRBD2	TRBV4-2	TRBJ2-5	TGTGCCAGCAGCCCTACTAGCGGTCGAGAGACCCAGTACTTC	CASSPTSGRETQYF
NA	NA	TRBV30	TRBJ1-3	TGTGCCTGGAGTCGGTCATCCGGAAACACCATATATTTT	CAWSRSSGNTIYF
NA	NA	TRBV6-5	TRBJ1-2	TGTGCCAGCAACACCCACGGGGGGGACTACTATGGCTACACCTTC	CASNTHGGDYYGYTF
NA	TRBD2	TRBV7-6	TRBJ2-2	TGTGCCAGCAGCTTAGGGCGCAGCGGGGCCCGGGGCGGGGAGCTGTTTTTT	CASSLGRSGARGGELFF
NA	TRBD2	TRBV19	TRBJ2-7	TGTGCCAGTAGTATGGTGACTAGCGGGGGGTCCTACGAGCAGTACTTC	CASSMVTSGGSYEQYF
NA	TRBD2	TRBV7-2	TRBJ2-3	TGTGCCAGCAGCTTAACACTAGCGGGGGGGCCAGATACGCAGTATTTT	CASSLTLAGGPDTQYF
NA	TRBD2	TRBV2	TRBJ2-2	TGTGCCAGCAGGGCGGCTAGCGGAAGAACCGGGGAGCTGTTTTTT	CASRAASGRTGELFF
NA	NA	TRBV19	TRBJ1-1	TGTGCCACCAAGACCAGGGCCAACACTGAAGCTTTCTTT	CATKTRANTEAFF
NA	NA	TRBV9	TRBJ2-7	TGTGCCAGCAGCGTAGAGGGAACCCTGTCCTCCTACGAGCAGTACTTC	CASSVEGTLSSYEQYF
NA	TRBD1	TRBV25-1	TRBJ1-4	TGTGCCAGCAGTGAATCGGGCGCCGGGACAGGGAGGGAAAAACTGTTTTTT	CASSESGAGTGREKLFF
few	TRBD1	TRBV5-1	TRBJ1-3	TGCGCCAGCAGCCCCGGGACAGGGGGGTACACCATATATTTT	CASSPGTGGYTIYF
NA	NA	TRBV7-8	TRBJ2-5	TGTGCCAGCAGCTTGACCCTTGATAGGGAGACCCAGTACTTC	CASSLTLDRETQYF